This TCR beta chain comes out of a study of regulatory T cells in long-lasting Graves disease. Notes on the study in general: Rather than thyroid tissue, only peripheral blood underwent study. A greater number of public clonotypes (approximately 2,500) was shared by persistent patients than by new patients (about 960).

HTBI primers from iRepertoire and Arm-PCR of CDR3 regions yielded the TCR beta libraries. TCRdb redid the calling of the multiplex PCR reads with MiXCR, one entry per CDR3 protein. The sample holds fewer than 550,000 distinct CDR3 sequences, roughly 21% seen once. This clonotype was seen many times. Its antigen is not known. This CDR3 spans 15 amino acids. Germline V gives CDR1 MNHEY, CDR2 SVGEGT. Trimming removed 3 bases from V and 0 bases from J; junction bases left unmatched: 2. This sample's time point: persistent/refractory GD, antithyroid drugs over 5 years with positive TRAb. The TCR library used RNA extracted from PBMCs.

The sequence was collected from a female donor with Graves disease. This rearrangement joins TRBV6-2 or TRBV6-3 to TRBJ2-7; 10 positions match TRBD1. Sequencing was performed on peripheral blood mononuclear cells (PBMCs), taken when the disease was refractory, from a patient treated with antithyroid drugs. CDR3: CASSYRTGGSYEQYF. In DNA form, the CDR3 reads TGTGCCAGCAGTTATAGGACAGGGGGCTCCTACGAGCAGTACTTC.